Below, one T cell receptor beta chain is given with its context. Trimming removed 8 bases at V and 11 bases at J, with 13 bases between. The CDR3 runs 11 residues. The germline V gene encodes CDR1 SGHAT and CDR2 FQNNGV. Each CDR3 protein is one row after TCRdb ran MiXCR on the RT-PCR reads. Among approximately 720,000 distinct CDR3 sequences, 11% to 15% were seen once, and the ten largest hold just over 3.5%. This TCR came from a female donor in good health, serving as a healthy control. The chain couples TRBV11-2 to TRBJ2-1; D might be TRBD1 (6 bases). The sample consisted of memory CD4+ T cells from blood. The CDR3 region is CASEVGTKQFF. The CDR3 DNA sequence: TGTGCCAGCGAGGTGGGGACAAAGCAGTTCTTC.